The T cell receptor (beta chain) under discussion was sequenced for a study of a mutant IDH1 vaccine in newly diagnosed glioma. Study context: Previous treatment comprised radiotherapy, temozolomide, or both, mostly both.

The data were produced by immunoSEQ multiplex PCR, yet TCRdb's version contains in-frame clones alone and is incomplete. Found here are roughly 99,000 clones, roughly 90% of them singletons; the top ten hold roughly 0.61%. The time point denotes: baseline, week 1 (first vaccination visit). The treatment is: pre-vaccination baseline after standard-of-care therapy. This specimen was PBMCs, taken from a glioma patient treated with radiotherapy, temozolomide or both. The receptor was isolated from a woman between 50 and 59 years old with glioma.

CDR3 bases: TGCAGCGTTGTAGTACAGGGCGGAAACACCATATATTTT. This codes for CSVVVQGGNTIYF. The genes are TRBV29-1 and TRBJ1-3; perhaps TRBD1 as D (6 bases). CDR3 length equals 13 residues. V was cut by 4 bases and J by 4 bases, with 11 bases left in between. Germline-derived CDR1 and CDR2 are SQVTM and ANQGSEA. The variable domain in full, with the rest retrieved from reference TRBV29-1 and TRBJ1-3, is SAVISQKPSRDICQRGTSLTIQCQVDSQVTMMFWYRQQPGQSLTLIATANQGSEATYESGFVIDKFPISRPNLTFSTLTVSNMSPEDSSIYLCSVVVQGGNTIYFGEGSWLTVV.